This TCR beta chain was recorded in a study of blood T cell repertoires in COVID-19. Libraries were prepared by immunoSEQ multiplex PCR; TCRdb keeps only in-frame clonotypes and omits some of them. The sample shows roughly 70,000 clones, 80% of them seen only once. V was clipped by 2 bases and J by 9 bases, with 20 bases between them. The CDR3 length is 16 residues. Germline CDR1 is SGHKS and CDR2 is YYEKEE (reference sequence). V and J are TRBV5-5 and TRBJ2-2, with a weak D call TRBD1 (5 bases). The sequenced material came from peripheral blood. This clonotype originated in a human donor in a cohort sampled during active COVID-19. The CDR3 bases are TGTGCCAGCAGCTTCTTCCCCCCGGACACTCTAAGGGAGCTGTTTTTT. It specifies CASSFFPPDTLRELFF. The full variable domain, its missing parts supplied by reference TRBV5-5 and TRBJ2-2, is DAGVTQSPTHLIKTRGQQVTLRCSPISGHKSVSWYQQVLGQGPQFIFQYYEKEERGRGNFPDRFSARQFPNYSSELNVNALLLGDSALYLCASSFFPPDTLRELFFGEGSRLTVL.